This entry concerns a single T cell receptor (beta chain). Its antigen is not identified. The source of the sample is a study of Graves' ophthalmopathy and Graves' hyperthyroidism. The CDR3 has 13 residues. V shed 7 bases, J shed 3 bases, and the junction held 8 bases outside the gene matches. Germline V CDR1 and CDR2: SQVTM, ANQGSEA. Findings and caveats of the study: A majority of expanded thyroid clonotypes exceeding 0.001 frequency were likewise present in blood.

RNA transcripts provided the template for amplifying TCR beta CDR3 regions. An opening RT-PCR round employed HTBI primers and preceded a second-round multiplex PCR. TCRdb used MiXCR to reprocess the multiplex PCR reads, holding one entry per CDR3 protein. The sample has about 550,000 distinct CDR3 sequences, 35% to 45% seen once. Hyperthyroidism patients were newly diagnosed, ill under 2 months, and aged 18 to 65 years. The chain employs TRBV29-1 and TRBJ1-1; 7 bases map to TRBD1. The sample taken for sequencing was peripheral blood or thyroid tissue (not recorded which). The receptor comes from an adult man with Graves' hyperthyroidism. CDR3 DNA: TGCAGCGCCGTGACAGGGTCTTACACTGAAGCTTTCTTT. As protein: CSAVTGSYTEAFF.